The next 20 T cell receptor beta chains were all read from a single sample in a study of cytotoxic CD8 clonotypes in ibrutinib-treated CLL. Data came from immunoSEQ multiplex PCR; TCRdb stores just in-frame clones and leaves some out. Of 200,000 to 250,000 clones in the sample, 60% to 80% were seen once. This sample comprised PBMCs, obtained after 12 months of ibrutinib treatment. The origin of the receptors is a human donor with chronic lymphocytic leukemia.

The chain employs TRBV10-3 and TRBJ2-7; 8 nucleotides line up with TRBD1. The CDR3 loop spans 12 amino acids. Germline loops: CDR1 ENHRY, CDR2 SYGVKD. Trimming cost V 8 bases and J 4 bases; bases outside gene matches: 4. The CDR3 DNA reads as TGTGCCATCCAAAACAGGGGGTACGAGCAGTACTTC. The encoded protein is CAIQNRGYEQYF.

This clone was seen more than once but under ten times. The rearrangement uses TRBV6-1 and TRBJ2-7; weak D call: TRBD2 (6 bases). Trimming took off 1 base at V and 2 bases at J, with 9 bases between the two ends. Germline CDR1 MNHNS, CDR2 SASEGT. CDR3 size: 14 residues. CDR3 sequence reads: CASSEGWGAYEQYF. The CDR3 DNA sequence: TGTGCCAGCAGTGAAGGGTGGGGGGCCTACGAGCAGTACTTC.

The gene calls are TRBV27 and TRBJ1-5; 8 bases are a match to TRBD1. The CDR3 length is 14 residues. Per germline, CDR1 MNHEY and CDR2 SMNVEV (reference sequence). Trimming at V came to 4 bases and at J to 3 bases, leaving 2 bases not matched to a gene. The CDR3 DNA reads TGTGCCAGCAGTTCCCAGGGGGCCAATCAGCCCCAGCATTTT. This gives the protein CASSSQGANQPQHF.

The chain couples TRBV6-5 to TRBJ2-1; 7 nucleotides align to TRBD2. The trim removed 4 bases at V and 6 bases at J, leaving 6 bases unmatched. Germline lookup yields CDR1 MNHEY and CDR2 SVGAGI. This CDR3 contains 14 residues. Here the CDR3 reads CASSSTAGSNEQFF. The DNA of the CDR3 is TGTGCCAGCAGTTCAACAGCGGGATCCAATGAGCAGTTCTTC.

This sequence joins TRBV19 and TRBJ2-7; a possible D gene is TRBD2 (6 bases). With 6 bases removed from V and 7 bases from J, the gap between germline ends came to 22 bases. The length of the CDR3 is 15 residues. The germline V gene has CDR1 LNHDA and CDR2 SQIVND (reference sequence). The CDR3 nucleotides are TGTGCCAGTAGCCCGGGAGACTCGAGAGTGGAGGAGCAGTACTTC. Translation gives CASSPGDSRVEEQYF. Using reference TRBV19 and TRBJ2-7 for the parts outside the CDR3, the full variable domain is DGGITQSPKYLFRKEGQNVTLSCEQNLNHDAMYWYRQDPGQGLRLIYYSQIVNDFQKGDIAEGYSVSREKKESFPLTVTSAQKNPTAFYLCASSPGDSRVEEQYFGPGTRLTVT.

The CDR3 sequence: CASSSGSWDRVYEQYF. Written as DNA, the CDR3 is TGTGCCAGCAGTTCTGGTTCCTGGGACAGGGTCTACGAGCAGTACTTC. The chain carries TRBV28 and TRBJ2-7, with 9 bases that match TRBD1. With 4 bases clipped from V and 3 bases from J, the junction kept 10 bases outside the gene matches. This CDR3 has 16 residues. CDR1 and CDR2 from the germline V gene are MDHEN and SYDVKM.

In DNA, the CDR3 is TGCGCCAGCAGCCAAGGAGGGGCTACCCAACGCAGAGGGCAGTACTTC. Amino acids: CASSQGGATQRRGQYF. The chain has TRBV4-1 and TRBJ2-7; D is possibly TRBD1 or TRBD2 (5 bases each). Trimming removed 1 base from V and 9 bases from J, with 22 bases in between. CDR1 and CDR2 (germline): MGHRA, YSYEKL. The CDR3 length is 16 residues.

CDR3 sequence (DNA): TGCGCCAGCAGCTTGGCAGCAACTAATGAAAAACTGTTTTTT. Amino acids: CASSLAATNEKLFF. The V gene is TRBV5-1, the J gene TRBJ1-4; D unclear. There are 14 residues in the CDR3. Trimming cost V 0 bases and J 0 bases, with 3 bases left between them. Looked up from germline, CDR1 is SGHRS and CDR2 is YFSETQ.

This sequence joins TRBV10-3 and TRBJ1-6; 7 nucleotides line up with TRBD1. The germline gives CDR1 ENHRY, CDR2 SYGVKD. V gave up 3 bases and J gave up 6 bases; unmatched junction bases: 2. There are 14 residues in the CDR3. The CDR3 is CAISEQGSNSPLHF. CDR3 nucleotides: TGTGCCATCAGTGAACAGGGGAGTAATTCACCCCTCCACTTT.

This clone has just a few counts. This rearrangement joins TRBV7-2 to TRBJ1-5; D is unclear. V lost 5 bases and J 7 bases, leaving 9 bases between the germline ends. The CDR3 is 12 residues long. The germline V gene encodes CDR1 SGHTA and CDR2 FQGNSA. For the CDR3, the DNA is TGTGCCAGCAGCCCGGCGGGGCAGCCCCAGCATTTT. Amino acid sequence: CASSPAGQPQHF.

This clone has just a few counts. V is TRBV6-9 and J is TRBJ2-1; 7 nucleotides line up with TRBD2. Germline V gene lookup returns CDR1 MNHGY and CDR2 SVAAGI. The CDR3 totals 15 residues. Trimming took 6 bases from V and 7 from J; bases not matched to a gene: 12. CDR3 sequence (DNA): TGTGCCAGCAGCCGGTGGGAGGGTTTCCAAAATGAGCAGTTCTTC. Translating it yields CASSRWEGFQNEQFF.

The rearrangement uses TRBV20-1 and TRBJ1-1; TRBD1 is a possible D gene (5 bases). The germline V and J ends were trimmed by 7 bases and 4 bases, with 10 bases remaining between them. The CDR3 spans 11 residues. CDR1 and CDR2 (germline): DFQATT, SNEGSKA (reference sequence). CDR3 sequence: CSVAGGTEAFF. CDR3 DNA: TGCAGTGTCGCCGGGGGCACTGAAGCTTTCTTT.

Notes on this clone: Other nucleotide sequences in the sample specify the same CDR3. The chain employs TRBV28 and TRBJ2-3; D is possibly TRBD1 (6 bases). The CDR3 contains 14 residues. Germline CDR1 reads MDHEN; CDR2 reads SYDVKM. V lost 8 bases and J lost 3, with 15 bases in between. CDR3 bases: TGTGCCAGCGGATACCCAGACAGGACAGATACGCAGTATTTT. As protein: CASGYPDRTDTQYF.

The chain has TRBV7-8 and TRBJ2-1; tentative D call: TRBD1 (6 bases). The CDR3 is 12 amino acids. Trimming stripped 5 bases from V and 10 bases from J, with 12 bases between. In germline, CDR1 is SGHVS, CDR2 FQNEAQ. The CDR3 region is CASSPLTGEQFF. The CDR3 region has the DNA TGTGCCAGCAGCCCCCTGACAGGCGAGCAGTTCTTC.

The rearrangement links TRBV1 to TRBJ2-2; the D call TRBD2 from the table was never checked on the DNA. TRBV1 is a pseudogene. The CDR3 runs to 15 residues. CDR3 amino acids: CTSSQRGSTTGELFF. CDR3 coding DNA: TGCACCAGCAGCCAACGGGGAAGCACCACCGGGGAGCTGTTTTTT.

The V and J genes are TRBV6-6 and TRBJ1-5; no clear D gene. V was clipped by 4 bases and J by 4 bases, with 5 bases between them. The CDR3 totals 12 residues. CDR1 is MNHNY, CDR2 SVGAGI, per germline (reference sequence). The CDR3 bases are TGTGCCAGCAGTTTTGTGAATCAGCCCCAGCATTTT. It specifies CASSFVNQPQHF.

In regard to this clone: Different DNA sequences within this sample yield the same CDR3. The J gene is TRBJ1-2, the V gene TRBV5-6; D remains ambiguous. The CDR3 consists of 12 residues. V was shortened by 2 bases and J by 1 base, with 3 bases between the two germline ends. Germline V gene lookup returns CDR1 SGHDT and CDR2 YYEEEE. DNA of the CDR3: TGTGCCAGCAGCTTTAGTAACTATGGCTACACCTTC. Translating it yields CASSFSNYGYTF. The full variable domain, in which reference TRBV5-6 and TRBJ1-2 provide the parts outside the CDR3, is DAGVTQSPTHLIKTRGQQVTLRCSPKSGHDTVSWYQQALGQGPQFIFQYYEEEERQRGNFPDRFSGHQFPNYSSELNVNALLLGDSALYLCASSFSNYGYTFGSGTRLTVV.

The rearrangement links TRBV5-1 to TRBJ2-2, with 12 bases aligning to TRBD2. CDR1 SGHRS and CDR2 YFSETQ come from the germline V gene. The CDR3 is 17 amino acids. Unmatched junction bases numbered 5, after V lost 1 base and J lost 4 bases. In DNA, the CDR3 is TGCGCCAGCAGCTTGAACCTAGCGGGAGGGCCCACCGGGGAGCTGTTTTTT. Translating it yields CASSLNLAGGPTGELFF.

V is TRBV27 and J is TRBJ2-3, with D unclear. From germline, CDR1 is MNHEY and CDR2 SMNVEV (reference sequence). Deletions cut 2 bases from V and 10 bases from J, with 16 bases between. The CDR3 totals 14 residues. The chain's CDR3 is CASSLMVTPSSQYF. The CDR3 coding sequence is TGTGCCAGCAGTTTAATGGTGACGCCTTCTTCGCAGTATTTT.

In this sample, this clone turned up a few times. The rearrangement links TRBV6-5 to TRBJ2-7, with 8 bases identical to TRBD1. V lost 7 bases to trimming and J lost 2 bases; unmatched junction nucleotides: 10. The CDR3 runs to 15 residues. Germline V gene data show CDR1 as MNHEY and CDR2 as SVGAGI. The CDR3 sequence is CASNGPGTGPYEQYF. CDR3 in DNA: TGTGCCAGCAACGGCCCCGGGACAGGACCCTACGAGCAGTACTTC.